Each of the 28 T cell receptor beta chains below was sequenced from the same sample in a study of long-term antiretroviral therapy in people with HIV. Run at survey level, the immunoSEQ assay was version v3.0. Repertoires were generated with immunoSEQ multiplex PCR, while TCRdb's copy carries only in-frame clones and drops some. Of some 35,000 clones listed, 70% to 90% are singletons. This specimen was unsorted PBMCs, taken 2.2 years after starting antiretroviral therapy. These receptors were collected from a man aged 18 to 29 with HIV.

The gene calls are TRBV4-1 and TRBJ2-1; the match to TRBD2 covers 7 bases. Germline values: CDR1 MGHRA, CDR2 YSYEKL. The CDR3 is 18 amino acids. Germline trimming cut 4 bases from V and 2 bases from J; bases unmatched to any gene: 14. The CDR3 DNA sequence: TGCGCCAGCAGCCCGACGTTGGGGGGGTTCTCTACCTACAATGAGCAGTTCTTC. Translating gives CASSPTLGGFSTYNEQFF.

The CDR3 coding sequence is TGTGCCTGGAGTGTCCGGGACGGACGCGGCACCGGGGAGCTGTTTTTT. Amino acid sequence: CAWSVRDGRGTGELFF. This chain connects TRBV30 to TRBJ2-2, with D perhaps given as TRBD1 or TRBD2 (5 bases each). V lost 0 bases and J lost 4, with 15 bases in between. Germline V gene sequence: CDR1 GTSNPN, CDR2 SVGIG (reference sequence). The CDR3 consists of 16 residues.

The gene calls are TRBV4-1 and TRBJ2-7; D assignment may be TRBD1 or TRBD2 (7 bases each). The V end lost 2 bases, the J end lost 3 bases, and 14 bases lay between the germline ends. The CDR3 spans 15 residues. Germline V gene lookup returns CDR1 MGHRA and CDR2 YSYEKL. The CDR3 protein is CASSQSGTANYEQYF. CDR3 DNA sequence: TGCGCCAGCAGCCAAAGCGGGACAGCCAACTACGAGCAGTACTTC.

This clone occurred once. The rearrangement joins TRBV15 to TRBJ2-7, with 7 nucleotides matching TRBD1. Trimming took 3 bases from V and 1 from J; bases not matched to a gene: 3. The CDR3 loop spans 14 amino acids. Looked up from germline, CDR1 is LNHNV and CDR2 is YYDKDF (reference sequence). CDR3 nucleotides: TGTGCCACCAGCAGCAGACAGGGATCCTACGAGCAGTACTTC. This sequence encodes CATSSRQGSYEQYF. Full variable domain (remainder filled in from reference TRBV15 and TRBJ2-7): DAMVIQNPRYQVTQFGKPVTLSCSQTLNHNVMYWYQQKSSQAPKLLFHYYDKDFNNEADTPDNFQSRRPNTSFCFLDIRSPGLGDTAMYLCATSSRQGSYEQYFGPGTRLTVT.

V gene TRBV25-1 combines with J gene TRBJ1-4, with 8 nucleotides matching TRBD1. V lost 1 base, J lost 8 bases, and 0 bases stayed unmatched. This CDR3 contains 13 residues. The germline V gene encodes CDR1 MGHDK and CDR2 SYGVNS. CDR3 bases: TGTGCCAGCAGTGAATGGGACAGGGAAAAACTGTTTTTT. Its translation is CASSEWDREKLFF.

The chain combines TRBV9 with TRBJ2-5; D is perhaps TRBD2 (6 bases). V was pared by 2 bases and J by 1 base, with 9 bases between. The CDR3 consists of 14 residues. Germline CDR1 SGDLS, CDR2 YYNGEE. CDR3 sequence reads: CASSVVGSQETQYF. The CDR3 DNA sequence: TGTGCCAGCAGCGTCGTCGGGAGCCAAGAGACCCAGTACTTC. The whole variable domain, filled in from reference TRBV9 and TRBJ2-5, reads DSGVTQTPKHLITATGQRVTLRCSPRSGDLSVYWYQQSLDQGLQFLIQYYNGEERAKGNILERFSAQQFPDLHSELNLSSLELGDSALYFCASSVVGSQETQYFGPGTRLLVL.

The gene calls are TRBV29-1 and TRBJ1-1, with a weak D call TRBD1 (6 bases). The CDR3 consists of 13 residues. Trimming took off 6 bases at V and 5 bases at J, with 16 bases between the two ends. Germline V gene data show CDR1 as SQVTM and CDR2 as ANQGSEA. CDR3: CSVTEQGRTEAFF. CDR3 in DNA: TGCAGCGTCACTGAACAGGGTCGAACTGAAGCTTTCTTT.

The chain links TRBV30 to TRBJ1-2, with D possibly TRBD1 on 5 matching bases. The CDR3 runs to 14 residues. Per the germline V gene, CDR1 is GTSNPN and CDR2 is SVGIG (reference sequence). The ends were cut back, 0 bases at V and 2 bases at J, with 10 bases in the middle. CDR3 sequence (DNA): TGTGCCTGGAGTGTATGGGGCGGGAACTATGGCTACACCTTC. It is translated as CAWSVWGGNYGYTF. Supplemented by reference TRBV30 and TRBJ1-2, the full variable domain reads SQTIHQWPATLVQPVGSPLSLECTVEGTSNPNLYWYRQAAGRGLQLLFYSVGIGQISSEVPQNLSASRPQDRQFILSSKKLLLSDSGFYLCAWSVWGGNYGYTFGSGTRLTVV.

V is TRBV19 and J is TRBJ1-1; D is unresolved. V lost 8 bases to trimming and J lost 5 bases, with 21 bases between them. CDR3 length equals 15 residues. Per germline, CDR1 LNHDA and CDR2 SQIVND (reference sequence). CDR3 in DNA: TGTGCCAGTCAACTCTCTAGGGCAGCTCCAACTGAAGCTTTCTTT. It codes for CASQLSRAAPTEAFF. The full variable domain, completed using reference TRBV19 and TRBJ1-1, is DGGITQSPKYLFRKEGQNVTLSCEQNLNHDAMYWYRQDPGQGLRLIYYSQIVNDFQKGDIAEGYSVSREKKESFPLTVTSAQKNPTAFYLCASQLSRAAPTEAFFGQGTRLTVV.

The gene calls are TRBV18 and TRBJ2-3; D call uncertain. The CDR3 sequence is 14 residues long. The V gene lost 5 bases and the J gene lost 6 bases, with 15 bases spanning the gap. Germline V CDR1 and CDR2: KGHSH, LQKENI. CDR3 DNA: TGTGCCAGCTCAAATTACGGTGCCGTTGATACGCAGTATTTT. Protein: CASSNYGAVDTQYF.

The chain combines TRBV27 with TRBJ2-5, with D hard to call. V was trimmed by 10 bases and J by 5 bases, leaving 14 bases between them. The CDR3 covers 12 residues. The germline CDR1 and CDR2 sequences are MNHEY and SMNVEV (reference sequence). The CDR3 sequence is CAIPIIGETQYF. The CDR3 DNA reads as TGTGCCATTCCGATTATAGGGGAGACCCAGTACTTC.

The rearrangement uses TRBV6-5 and TRBJ2-2; D uncertain. Trimming shortened V by 1 base and J by 0 bases, and 3 bases separated the two germline ends. The CDR3 spans 14 residues. In germline, CDR1 is MNHEY, CDR2 SVGAGI. CDR3 residues: CASSYLANTGELFF. The CDR3, as DNA: TGTGCCAGCAGTTACTTAGCGAACACCGGGGAGCTGTTTTTT.

V is TRBV2 and J is TRBJ2-1; 10 nucleotides agree with TRBD1. Germline CDR1 is SNHLY and CDR2 is FYNNEI. This CDR3 comprises 13 residues. V shed 6 bases and J 8 bases; nucleotides not matched to a gene: 4. This chain's CDR3 is CASRRQGAHEQFF. The CDR3 DNA reads TGTGCCAGCAGGAGACAGGGGGCCCATGAGCAGTTCTTC.

The rearrangement uses TRBV4-3 and TRBJ2-2, with D tentatively TRBD2 (5 bases). CDR1 and CDR2 (germline): LGHNA, YSLEER. The CDR3 has 14 amino acids. V dropped 1 base and J dropped 6 bases, with 9 bases sitting between them. The CDR3 region is CASSQVVEAGELFF. The CDR3 DNA reads as TGCGCCAGCAGCCAAGTGGTGGAGGCCGGGGAGCTGTTTTTT.

J is TRBJ2-1 and V is TRBV5-4; 8 nucleotides agree with TRBD2. CDR3 length equals 15 residues. After removal of 0 bases from V and 5 bases from J, the junction contained 4 bases not matched to a gene. Germline values: CDR1 SGHNT, CDR2 YYREEE (reference sequence). The CDR3 DNA is TGTGCCAGCAGCTTGGGAGCGGGAGCCCACAATGAGCAGTTCTTC. Translating gives CASSLGAGAHNEQFF.

This chain connects TRBV18 to TRBJ2-2; TRBD2 might be the D (6 bases). The V end lost 3 bases, the J end lost 4 bases, and 9 bases lay between the germline ends. The CDR3 has 14 residues. The germline CDR1 and CDR2 sequences are KGHSH and LQKENI. The CDR3 protein is CASSPRDFTGELFF. The CDR3 DNA reads as TGTGCCAGCTCACCCCGGGACTTCACCGGGGAGCTGTTTTTT.

This chain links TRBV7-8 with TRBJ2-7; 7 bases map to TRBD1. Trimming took 1 base from V and 4 from J; bases not matched to a gene: 4. Germline assignment: CDR1 SGHVS and CDR2 FQNEAQ. The CDR3 has 14 residues. CDR3 nucleotides: TGTGCCAGCAGCTTAGGGGGGACAGCGTACGAGCAGTACTTC. Residues: CASSLGGTAYEQYF.

CDR3 sequence: CSVENWGNTEAFF. The CDR3 region has the DNA TGCAGCGTTGAAAACTGGGGGAACACTGAAGCTTTCTTT. The chain recombines TRBV29-1 with TRBJ1-1; D not certain. Looked up from germline, CDR1 is SQVTM and CDR2 is ANQGSEA. The CDR3 runs to 13 residues. Trimming took off 2 bases at V and 1 base at J, with 8 bases between the two ends.

The chain recombines TRBV6-5 with TRBJ2-7, with D perhaps matching TRBD1 or TRBD2 (5 bases each). This CDR3 comprises 14 residues. The germline gives CDR1 MNHEY, CDR2 SVGAGI. Trimming pared 8 bases from V and 1 base from J, leaving 15 bases between. This CDR3 reads CASVSRDGSYEQYF. In DNA, the CDR3 is TGTGCCAGCGTATCTAGGGACGGTTCCTACGAGCAGTACTTC.

The chain combines TRBV7-6 with TRBJ1-1; unclear D gene. CDR1 and CDR2 from the germline V gene are SGHVS and FNYEAQ. V gave up 5 bases and J gave up 3 bases, with 13 bases separating them. The CDR3 length is 14 residues. The CDR3 region has the DNA TGTGCCAGCAGCCTTCCTTCGGTGGACACTGAAGCTTTCTTT. It yields the protein CASSLPSVDTEAFF.

The chain employs TRBV7-8 and TRBJ2-4, with no clear D. CDR1 is SGHVS and CDR2 is FQNEAQ in the germline V gene. The CDR3 is 12 residues long. V shed 5 bases and J shed 8 bases, with 10 bases lying between them. The CDR3, as DNA: TGTGCCAGCAGCACAAGGGCGGACATTCAGTACTTC. Translating gives CASSTRADIQYF.

This chain uses TRBV10-3 with TRBJ2-3, with a weak D call TRBD2 (6 bases). The CDR3 loop spans 14 amino acids. Germline lookup yields CDR1 ENHRY and CDR2 SYGVKD. Trimming shortened V by 2 bases and J by 3 bases, and 9 bases separated the two germline ends. CDR3 sequence reads: CAISEGRETDTQYF. The CDR3 DNA sequence: TGTGCCATCAGTGAGGGGCGGGAAACAGATACGCAGTATTTT.

The chain couples TRBV30 to TRBJ2-7; D not certain. CDR1 and CDR2 from the germline V gene are GTSNPN and SVGIG (reference sequence). The CDR3 contains 13 residues. V was shortened by 3 bases and J by 2 bases, with 11 bases between the two germline ends. In nucleotides, the CDR3 is TGTGCCTGGAGCCCCTCGGGTCCCTACGAGCAGTACTTC. It specifies CAWSPSGPYEQYF.

CDR3 nucleotide sequence: TGCAGCGTTGTGGAACACCCCAATGCTGAAGCTTTCTTT. It codes for CSVVEHPNAEAFF. This rearrangement joins TRBV29-1 to TRBJ1-1; D is undetermined. CDR1 is SQVTM and CDR2 is ANQGSEA in the germline V gene. Trimming cost V 4 bases and J 6 bases, with 15 bases left between them. The CDR3 has 13 residues.

The rearrangement links TRBV4-1 to TRBJ2-3; D is possibly TRBD2 (5 bases). The length of the CDR3 is 16 residues. The ends were cut back, 1 base at V and 3 bases at J, with 14 bases in the middle. Germline values: CDR1 MGHRA, CDR2 YSYEKL. CDR3 sequence reads: CASSQGGLPGTDTQYF. In DNA form, the CDR3 reads TGCGCCAGCAGCCAAGGAGGACTCCCGGGGACAGATACGCAGTATTTT.

The gene calls are TRBV7-3 and TRBJ2-3, with TRBD1 as a possible D gene (6 bases). CDR1 and CDR2 from the germline V gene are SGHTA and FQGTGA. Trimming left V 5 bases short and J 4 bases short, with 16 bases between. The CDR3 loop spans 15 amino acids. The CDR3 reads CASSQQGLVADTQYF. The CDR3, as DNA: TGTGCCAGCAGCCAGCAGGGGCTAGTGGCAGATACGCAGTATTTT.

V usage is TRBV9 and J usage is TRBJ1-2; D may be TRBD1 (5 bases). This CDR3 has 17 residues. V lost 4 bases and J 3 bases, leaving 22 bases between the germline ends. CDR1 and CDR2 from the germline V gene are SGDLS and YYNGEE. In DNA form, the CDR3 reads TGTGCCAGCAGCCTTCACCACGGGGCTCACGGAGACTATGGCTACACCTTC. It translates to CASSLHHGAHGDYGYTF.

The chain employs TRBV4-3 and TRBJ2-5, with 8 bases that match TRBD1. This CDR3 comprises 13 residues. Germline loops: CDR1 LGHNA, CDR2 YSLEER. J gave up 6 bases and V 5 bases, and 5 bases lay outside the gene matches. The CDR3 region is CASSKDRDKTQYF. CDR3 sequence (DNA): TGCGCCAGCAGCAAGGACAGGGACAAGACCCAGTACTTC.